Below, 9 T cell receptor beta chains from the same sample are listed, as sequenced in a study of T cell repertoires in cytomegalovirus infection. From the reads, TCRdb called clonotypes with MiXCR, one entry per CDR3 protein. The data hold approximately 990,000 distinct CDR3 sequences, with roughly 30% observed a single time. Antigens for these TCRs are unknown. The specimen comprised cultured CD8+ T cells from PBMCs, sampled from culture after CMV antigen stimulation. The source is a human donor in good health (CMV status not recorded). Some clones in this sample may be carry-over from other donors' samples.

This chain links TRBV4-1 with TRBJ2-3; 10 bases match TRBD2. The CDR3 covers 20 residues. Trimming took 2 bases from V and 0 from J; bases not matched to a gene: 14. Germline CDR1 is MGHRA and CDR2 is YSYEKL. CDR3 loop: CASSQYLAGALTSSTDTQYF. CDR3 coding DNA: TGCGCCAGCAGCCAATACCTAGCGGGGGCCTTAACATCTAGCACAGATACGCAGTATTTT.

The chain has TRBV7-6 and TRBJ2-1; D unclear. Germline V lookup: CDR1 SGHVS, CDR2 FNYEAQ. The CDR3 runs 13 residues. The V gene lost 5 bases and the J gene lost 7 bases, with 12 bases spanning the gap. DNA for the CDR3: TGTGCCAGCAGCCTATGGAGCGAGAATGAGCAGTTCTTC. Translated, it gives CASSLWSENEQFF.

This clonotype has more than one count but fewer than ten. The chain has TRBV6-1 and TRBJ1-1; D gene unclear. The CDR3 is 13 residues long. The V gene's germline CDR1 is MNHNS and CDR2 SASEGT. Trimming pared 11 bases from V and 4 bases from J, leaving 17 bases between. The CDR3 here is CAARLGGLTEAFF. The CDR3 DNA reads as TGTGCCGCCCGTTTAGGTGGGCTCACTGAAGCTTTCTTT.

The V and J genes are TRBV14 and TRBJ2-7; D uncertain. The V gene's germline CDR1 is SGHDN and CDR2 FVKESK. V was trimmed by 1 base and J by 4 bases, leaving 8 bases between them. The CDR3 spans 13 residues. CDR3 amino acids: CASSQVLGYEQYF. For the CDR3, the DNA is TGTGCCAGCAGCCAAGTATTGGGTTACGAGCAGTACTTC.

J is TRBJ1-5 and V is TRBV6-1; D perhaps matches TRBD1 (5 bases). The V end was cut by 4 bases, the J end by 0 bases, with 13 bases between. The CDR3 sequence is 16 residues long. Germline V gives CDR1 MNHNS, CDR2 SASEGT. CDR3 sequence reads: CASSVSGLSSNQPQHF. Here the CDR3 DNA reads TGTGCCAGCAGTGTATCAGGGTTAAGTAGCAATCAGCCCCAGCATTTT.

This clonotype was counted only a few times. V usage is TRBV6-2 or TRBV6-3 and J usage is TRBJ2-7; either TRBD1 or TRBD2 may fit D (5 bases each). V was cut by 0 bases and J by 0 bases, with 12 bases left in between. Germline V CDR1 and CDR2: MNHEY, SVGEGT. The CDR3 consists of 16 residues. In nucleotides, the CDR3 is TGTGCCAGCAGTTACTCTCCGGGACCTCACTCCTACGAGCAGTACGTC. Its translation is CASSYSPGPHSYEQYV.

This clonotype was counted a few times. The V gene is TRBV12-3 or TRBV12-4, the J gene TRBJ1-2; 9 bases match TRBD1. The CDR3 spans 13 residues. V dropped 3 bases and J dropped 7; count of bases not matched to a gene: 3. The CDR3, as DNA: TGTGCCAGCAGTTTTAAGGACAGGGGTGGCTACACCTTC. It translates to CASSFKDRGGYTF.

This chain joins TRBV6-1 and TRBJ2-1; TRBD1 aligns across 7 bases. The trim removed 6 bases at V and 4 bases at J, leaving 12 bases unmatched. Germline CDR1 and CDR2: MNHNS and SASEGT. This CDR3 is 16 amino acids long. CDR3: CASRALGQVSYNEQFF. The CDR3 nucleotides are TGTGCCAGCAGGGCCTTAGGACAGGTCTCTTACAATGAGCAGTTCTTC.

On this clonotype: Since the CDR3 does not end with the conserved phenylalanine or tryptophan, this likely comes from a read error. The chain carries TRBV6-6 and TRBJ1-1; a possible D gene is TRBD1 (6 bases). Germline V CDR1 and CDR2: MNHNY, SVGAGI (reference sequence). This CDR3 has 10 residues. Trimming took off 8 bases at V and 11 bases at J, with 12 bases between the two ends. The CDR3 spells CASYGGHAFS. CDR3 sequence (DNA): TGTGCCAGCTACGGGGGGCATGCTTTCTCT.